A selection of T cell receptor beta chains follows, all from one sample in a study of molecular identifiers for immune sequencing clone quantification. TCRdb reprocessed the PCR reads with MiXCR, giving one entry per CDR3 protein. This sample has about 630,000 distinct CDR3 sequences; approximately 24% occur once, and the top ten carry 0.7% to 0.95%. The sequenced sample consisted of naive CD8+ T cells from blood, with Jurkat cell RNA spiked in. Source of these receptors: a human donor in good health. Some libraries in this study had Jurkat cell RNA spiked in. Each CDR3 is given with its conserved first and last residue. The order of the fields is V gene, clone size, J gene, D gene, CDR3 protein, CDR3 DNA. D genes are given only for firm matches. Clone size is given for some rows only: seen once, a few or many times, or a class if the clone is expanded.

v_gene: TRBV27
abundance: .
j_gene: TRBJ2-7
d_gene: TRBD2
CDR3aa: CASASGSYEQYF
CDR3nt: TGTGCTTCGGCTAGCGGGAGCTACGAGCAGTACTTC

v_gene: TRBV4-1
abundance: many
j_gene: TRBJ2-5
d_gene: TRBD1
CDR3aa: CASSQITGVETQYF
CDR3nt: TGCGCCAGCAGCCAGATCACAGGGGTAGAGACCCAGTACTTC

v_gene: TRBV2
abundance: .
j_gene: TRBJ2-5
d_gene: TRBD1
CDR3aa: CASSDGTGGVETQYF
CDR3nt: TGTGCCAGCAGTGATGGGACAGGGGGTGTGGAGACCCAGTACTTC

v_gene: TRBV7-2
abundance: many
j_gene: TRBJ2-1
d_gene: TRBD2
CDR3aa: CASSLLAGGPNEQFF
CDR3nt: TGTGCCAGCAGCTTACTAGCGGGGGGGCCCAATGAGCAGTTCTTC

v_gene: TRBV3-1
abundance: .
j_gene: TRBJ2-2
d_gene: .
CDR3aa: CARSPLEVRGPGELFF
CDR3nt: TGTGCCCGCAGCCCTCTCGAAGTTCGGGGCCCCGGGGAGCTGTTTTTT

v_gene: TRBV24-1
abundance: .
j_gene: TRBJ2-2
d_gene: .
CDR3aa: CATSDHGADIGELFF
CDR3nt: TGTGCCACCAGTGATCACGGTGCGGACATCGGGGAGCTGTTTTTT

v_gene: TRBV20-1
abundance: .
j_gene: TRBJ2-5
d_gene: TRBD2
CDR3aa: CSARSSGGGETQYF
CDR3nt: TGCAGTGCTAGATCTAGCGGGGGGGGCGAGACCCAGTACTTC

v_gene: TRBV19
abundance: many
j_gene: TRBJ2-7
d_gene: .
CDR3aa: CASSISAWNSYEQYF
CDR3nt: TGTGCCAGTAGTATCAGTGCCTGGAACTCCTACGAGCAGTACTTC

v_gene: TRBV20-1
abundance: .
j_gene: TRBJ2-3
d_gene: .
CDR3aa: CGARDIGDLSTDTQYF
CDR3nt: TGCGGTGCTAGAGATATTGGGGACCTAAGCACAGATACGCAGTATTTT

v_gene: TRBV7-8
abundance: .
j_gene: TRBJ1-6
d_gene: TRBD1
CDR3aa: CASSVDRVPYNSPLPF
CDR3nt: TGTGCCAGCAGTGTAGACAGGGTGCCTTATAATTCACCCCTCCCCTTT

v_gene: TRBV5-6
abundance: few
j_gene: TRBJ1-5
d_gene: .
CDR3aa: CASSLSGAQPQHF
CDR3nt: TGTGCCAGCAGCTTATCAGGTGCTCAGCCCCAGCATTTT

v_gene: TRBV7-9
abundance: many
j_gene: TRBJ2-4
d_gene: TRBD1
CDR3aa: CASSLGDRAGFF
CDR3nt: TGTGCCAGCAGCTTAGGAGACAGGGCCGGATTCTTC

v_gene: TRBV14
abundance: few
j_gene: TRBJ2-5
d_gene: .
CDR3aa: CAKEGGETQYF
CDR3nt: TGTGCCAAAGAGGGGGGAGAGACCCAGTACTTC

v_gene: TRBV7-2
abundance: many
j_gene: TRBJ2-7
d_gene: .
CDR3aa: CASSLMTGVLYEQYF
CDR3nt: TGTGCCAGCAGCTTAATGACAGGCGTCCTCTACGAGCAGTACTTC

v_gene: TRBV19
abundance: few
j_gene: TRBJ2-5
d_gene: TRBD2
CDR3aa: CASGVAPGLAGFGTQYF
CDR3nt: TGTGCCAGTGGTGTAGCGCCGGGACTAGCGGGATTTGGGACCCAGTACTTC

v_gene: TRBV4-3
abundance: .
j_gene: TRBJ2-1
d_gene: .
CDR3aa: CASSPDYPAHEQFF
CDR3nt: TGCGCCAGCAGCCCGGACTATCCCGCACATGAGCAGTTCTTC

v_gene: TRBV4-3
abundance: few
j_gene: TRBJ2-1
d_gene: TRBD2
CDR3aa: CASSQAAGSNNEQFF
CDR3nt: TGCGCCAGCAGCCAAGCAGCGGGATCGAACAATGAGCAGTTCTTC

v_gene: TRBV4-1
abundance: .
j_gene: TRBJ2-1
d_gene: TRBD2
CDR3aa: CASSQDLLADEQFF
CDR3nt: TGCGCCAGCAGCCAAGATCTGCTAGCGGATGAACAGTTCTTC

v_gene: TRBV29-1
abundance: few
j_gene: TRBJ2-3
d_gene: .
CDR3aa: CSVERAVTSTDTQYF
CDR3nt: TGCAGCGTTGAAAGAGCGGTAACTAGCACAGATACGCAGTATTTT

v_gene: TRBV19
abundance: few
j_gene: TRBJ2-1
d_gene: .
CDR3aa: CASSLVPGYNEQFF
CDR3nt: TGTGCCAGTAGTTTAGTTCCGGGCTACAATGAGCAGTTCTTC

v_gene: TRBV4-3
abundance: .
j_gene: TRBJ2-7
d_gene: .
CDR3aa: CASSQDAQGSSSYEQYF
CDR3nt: TGCGCCAGCAGCCAAGATGCGCAGGGGAGCAGCTCCTACGAGCAGTACTTC

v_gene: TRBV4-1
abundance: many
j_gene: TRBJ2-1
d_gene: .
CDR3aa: CASSQQTPSKDNEQFF
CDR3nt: TGCGCCAGCAGCCAACAGACCCCCTCGAAGGACAATGAGCAGTTCTTC

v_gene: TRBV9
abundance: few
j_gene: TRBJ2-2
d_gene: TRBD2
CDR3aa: CASSVSSSGGANTGELFF
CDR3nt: TGTGCCAGCAGTGTATCAAGTAGCGGGGGGGCTAACACCGGGGAGCTGTTTTTT

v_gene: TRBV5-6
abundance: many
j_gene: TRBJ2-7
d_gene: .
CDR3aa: CASSFVRDGSYEQYF
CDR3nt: TGTGCCAGCAGCTTTGTCCGGGACGGATCCTACGAGCAGTACTTC

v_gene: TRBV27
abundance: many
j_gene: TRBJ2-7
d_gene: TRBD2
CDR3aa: CASSMTSGWGYEQYF
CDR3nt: TGTGCCAGCAGTATGACTAGCGGATGGGGGTACGAGCAGTACTTC

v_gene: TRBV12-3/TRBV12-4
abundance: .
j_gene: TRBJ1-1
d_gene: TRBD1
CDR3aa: CASSETGKTEAFF
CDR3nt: TGTGCCAGCAGCGAGACAGGGAAGACTGAAGCTTTCTTT

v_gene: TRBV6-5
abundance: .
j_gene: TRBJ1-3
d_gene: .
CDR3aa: CASNTSPFFGNTIYF
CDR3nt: TGTGCCAGCAATACATCCCCCTTCTTTGGAAACACCATATATTTT

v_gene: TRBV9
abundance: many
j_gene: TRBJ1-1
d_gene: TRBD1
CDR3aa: CASSVSGGTEAFF
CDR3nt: TGTGCCAGCAGCGTATCAGGGGGCACTGAAGCTTTCTTT

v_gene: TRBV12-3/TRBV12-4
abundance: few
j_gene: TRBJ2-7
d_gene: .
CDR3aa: CASSLGAGNHEQYF
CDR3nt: TGTGCCAGCAGTTTAGGCGCAGGGAACCACGAGCAGTACTTC

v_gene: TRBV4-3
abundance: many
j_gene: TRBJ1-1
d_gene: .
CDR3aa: CASSLGPTGTGTEAFF
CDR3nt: TGCGCCAGCAGCCTCGGACCAACAGGGACGGGCACTGAAGCTTTCTTT

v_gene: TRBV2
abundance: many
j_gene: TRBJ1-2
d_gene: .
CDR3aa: CASSEASGDFYGYTF
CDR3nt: TGTGCCAGCAGTGAAGCTAGCGGGGACTTCTATGGCTACACCTTC

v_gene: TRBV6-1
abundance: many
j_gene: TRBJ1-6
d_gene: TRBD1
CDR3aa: CASRAGIPGQGYNSPLHF
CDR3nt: TGTGCCAGCCGGGCGGGAATACCGGGACAGGGGTATAATTCACCCCTCCACTTT

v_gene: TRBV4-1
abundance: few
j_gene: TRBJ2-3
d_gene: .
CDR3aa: CASSQGQDTQYF
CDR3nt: TGCGCCAGCAGCCAAGGTCAAGATACGCAGTATTTT

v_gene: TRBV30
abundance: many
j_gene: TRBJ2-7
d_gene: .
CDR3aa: CAWGLKGSYEQYF
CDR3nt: TGTGCCTGGGGACTAAAGGGGTCATACGAGCAGTACTTC

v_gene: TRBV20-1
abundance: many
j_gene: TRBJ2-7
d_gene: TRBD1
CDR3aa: CSAPKTDRGRYEQYF
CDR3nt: TGCAGTGCCCCTAAAACGGACAGGGGTCGCTACGAGCAGTACTTC

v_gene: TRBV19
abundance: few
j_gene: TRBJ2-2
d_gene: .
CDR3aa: CASSWTGELFF
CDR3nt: TGTGCCAGTAGTTGGACCGGGGAGCTGTTTTTT

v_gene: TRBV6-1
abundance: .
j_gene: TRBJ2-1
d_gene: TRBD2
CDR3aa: CASSENMASGRLNEQFF
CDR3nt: TGTGCCAGCAGTGAAAATATGGCTAGCGGGAGACTCAATGAGCAGTTCTTC

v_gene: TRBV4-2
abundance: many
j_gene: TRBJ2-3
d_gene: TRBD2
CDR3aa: CASSPTSASTDTQYF
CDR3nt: TGTGCCAGCAGTCCGACTAGCGCCAGCACAGATACGCAGTATTTT

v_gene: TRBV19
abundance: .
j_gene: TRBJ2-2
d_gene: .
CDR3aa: CASSIPIGELFF
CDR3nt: TGTGCCAGTAGTATCCCCATCGGGGAGCTGTTTTTT

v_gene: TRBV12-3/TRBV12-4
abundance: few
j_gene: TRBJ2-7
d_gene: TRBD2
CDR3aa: CASSEAGSPYEQYF
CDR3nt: TGTGCCAGCAGTGAAGCGGGATCCCCCTACGAGCAGTACTTC

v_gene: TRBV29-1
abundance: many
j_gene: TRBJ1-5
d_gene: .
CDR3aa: CSVVDGNQPQHF
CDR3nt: TGCAGCGTCGTGGACGGTAATCAGCCCCAGCATTTT

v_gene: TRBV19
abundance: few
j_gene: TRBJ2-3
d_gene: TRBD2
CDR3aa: CASSQAAGEVFGADTQYF
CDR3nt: TGTGCCAGTAGTCAGGCGGCGGGAGAGGTTTTTGGGGCAGATACGCAGTATTTT

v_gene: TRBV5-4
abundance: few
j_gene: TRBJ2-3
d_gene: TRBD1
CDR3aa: CASSHKGQGADTQYF
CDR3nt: TGTGCCAGCAGCCACAAGGGACAGGGGGCAGATACGCAGTATTTT

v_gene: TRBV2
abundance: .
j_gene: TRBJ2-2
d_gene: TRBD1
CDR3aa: CASRDVTGVSGELFF
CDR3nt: TGTGCCAGCAGAGATGTTACAGGGGTCTCCGGGGAGCTGTTTTTT

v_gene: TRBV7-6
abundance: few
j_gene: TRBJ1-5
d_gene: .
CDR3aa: CASSLTTEGQPQHF
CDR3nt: TGTGCCAGCAGCTTAACGACAGAAGGCCAGCCCCAGCATTTT

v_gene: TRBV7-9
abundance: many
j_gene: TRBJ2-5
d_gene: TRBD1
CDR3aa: CASSARDRDVETQYF
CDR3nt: TGTGCCAGCAGCGCCCGGGACAGAGATGTAGAGACCCAGTACTTC

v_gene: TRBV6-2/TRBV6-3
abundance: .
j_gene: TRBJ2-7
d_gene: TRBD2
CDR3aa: CASSYTSGDTYEQYF
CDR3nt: TGTGCCAGCAGTTACACTAGCGGGGACACCTACGAGCAGTACTTC